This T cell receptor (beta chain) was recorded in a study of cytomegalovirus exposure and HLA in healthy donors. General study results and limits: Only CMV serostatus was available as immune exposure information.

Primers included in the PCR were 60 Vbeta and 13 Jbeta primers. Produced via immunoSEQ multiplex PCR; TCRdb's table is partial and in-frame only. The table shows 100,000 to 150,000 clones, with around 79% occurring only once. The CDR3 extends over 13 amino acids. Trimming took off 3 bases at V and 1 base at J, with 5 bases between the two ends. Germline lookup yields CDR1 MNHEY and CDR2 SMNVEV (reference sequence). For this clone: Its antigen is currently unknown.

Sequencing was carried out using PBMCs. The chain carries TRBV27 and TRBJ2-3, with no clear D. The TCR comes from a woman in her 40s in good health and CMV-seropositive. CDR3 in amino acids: CASSFSGTDTQYF. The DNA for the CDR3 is TGTGCCAGCAGTTTCAGTGGCACAGATACGCAGTATTTT.